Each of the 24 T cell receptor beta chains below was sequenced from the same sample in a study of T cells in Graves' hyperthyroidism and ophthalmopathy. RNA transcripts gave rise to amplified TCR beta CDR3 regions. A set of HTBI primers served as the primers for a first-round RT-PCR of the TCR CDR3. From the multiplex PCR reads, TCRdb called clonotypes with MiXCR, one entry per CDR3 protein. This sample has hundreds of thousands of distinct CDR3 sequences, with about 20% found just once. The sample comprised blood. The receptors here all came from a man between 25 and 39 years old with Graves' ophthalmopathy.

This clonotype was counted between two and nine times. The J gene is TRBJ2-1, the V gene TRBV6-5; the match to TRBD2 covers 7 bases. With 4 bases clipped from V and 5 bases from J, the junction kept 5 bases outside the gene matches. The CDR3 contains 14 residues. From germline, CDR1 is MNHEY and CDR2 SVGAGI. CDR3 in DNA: TGTGCCAGCAGTTTAGCGGGCAAAAACAATGAGCAGTTCTTC. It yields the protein CASSLAGKNNEQFF.

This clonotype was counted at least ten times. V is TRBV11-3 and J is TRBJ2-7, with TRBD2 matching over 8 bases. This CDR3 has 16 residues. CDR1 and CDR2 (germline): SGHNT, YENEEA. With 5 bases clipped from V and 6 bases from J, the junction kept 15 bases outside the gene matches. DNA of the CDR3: TGTGCCAGCAGCGTCAGCGGGAGCCTCGGAGCGGGCGAGCAGTACTTC. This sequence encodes CASSVSGSLGAGEQYF.

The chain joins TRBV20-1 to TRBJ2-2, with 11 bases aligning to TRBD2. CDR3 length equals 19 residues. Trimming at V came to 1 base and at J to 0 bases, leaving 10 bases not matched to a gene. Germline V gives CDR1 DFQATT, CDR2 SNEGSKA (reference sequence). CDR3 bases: TGCAGTGCTAGAGGGACTCTAGCGGGGGGAATGCCGAACACCGGGGAGCTGTTTTTT. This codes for CSARGTLAGGMPNTGELFF.

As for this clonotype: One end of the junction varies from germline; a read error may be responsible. CDR3 DNA: TGCAGTGCTAGAGATGTCCCCTACAATGGGCAGTTCTTC. As protein: CSARDVPYNGQFF. This chain uses TRBV20-1 with TRBJ2-1; D is unclear. Germline assignment: CDR1 DFQATT and CDR2 SNEGSKA (reference sequence). The CDR3 is 13 amino acids.

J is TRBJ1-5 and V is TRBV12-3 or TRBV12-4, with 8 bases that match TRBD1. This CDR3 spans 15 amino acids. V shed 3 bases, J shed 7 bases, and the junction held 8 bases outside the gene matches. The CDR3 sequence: CASSLGRGRLQPQHF. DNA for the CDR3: TGTGCCAGCAGTTTGGGCAGGGGGCGTTTGCAGCCCCAGCATTTT.

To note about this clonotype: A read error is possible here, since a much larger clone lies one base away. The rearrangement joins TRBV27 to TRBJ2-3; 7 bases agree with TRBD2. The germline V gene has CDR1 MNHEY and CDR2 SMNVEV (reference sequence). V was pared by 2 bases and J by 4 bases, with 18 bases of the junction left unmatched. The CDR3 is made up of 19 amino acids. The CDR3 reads CASSLRPYGAMGGSDTQYF. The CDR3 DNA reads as TGTGCCAGCAGTTTACGCCCGTACGGGGCTATGGGAGGGTCAGATACGCAGTATTTT.

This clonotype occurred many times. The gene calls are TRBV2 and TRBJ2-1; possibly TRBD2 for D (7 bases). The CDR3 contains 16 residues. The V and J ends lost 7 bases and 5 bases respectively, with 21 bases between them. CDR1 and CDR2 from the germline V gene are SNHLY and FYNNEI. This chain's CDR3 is CASKGGAGVSDNEQFF. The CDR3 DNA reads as TGTGCCAGCAAGGGGGGGGCGGGAGTGAGTGACAATGAGCAGTTCTTC.

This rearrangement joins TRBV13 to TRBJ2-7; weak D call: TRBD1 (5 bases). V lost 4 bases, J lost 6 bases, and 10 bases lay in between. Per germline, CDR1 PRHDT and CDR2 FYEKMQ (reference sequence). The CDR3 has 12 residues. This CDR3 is CASSYPRGEQYF. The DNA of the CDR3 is TGTGCCAGCAGCTACCCTAGGGGCGAGCAGTACTTC.

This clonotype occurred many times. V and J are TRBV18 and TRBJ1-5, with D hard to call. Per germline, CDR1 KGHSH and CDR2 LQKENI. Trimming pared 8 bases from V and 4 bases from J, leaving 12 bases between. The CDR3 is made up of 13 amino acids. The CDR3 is CASQSSLNQPQHF. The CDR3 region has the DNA TGTGCCAGCCAAAGCTCTCTTAATCAGCCCCAGCATTTT.

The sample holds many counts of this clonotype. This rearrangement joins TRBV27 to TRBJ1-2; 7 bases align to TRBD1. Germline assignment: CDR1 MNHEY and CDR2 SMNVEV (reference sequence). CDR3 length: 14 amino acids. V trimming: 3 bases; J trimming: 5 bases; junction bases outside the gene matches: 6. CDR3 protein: CASSFGRGHYGYTF. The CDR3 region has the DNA TGTGCCAGCAGTTTCGGAAGGGGGCATTATGGCTACACCTTC.

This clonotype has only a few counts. The chain's CDR3 is CASKGAGTDTQYF. The CDR3 DNA reads TGTGCCAGCAAGGGAGCGGGGACAGATACGCAGTATTTT. V is TRBV6-1 and J is TRBJ2-3; the match to TRBD2 covers 7 bases. This CDR3 is 13 amino acids long. Germline-derived CDR1 and CDR2 are MNHNS and SASEGT. The trim removed 7 bases at V and 3 bases at J, leaving 4 bases unmatched.

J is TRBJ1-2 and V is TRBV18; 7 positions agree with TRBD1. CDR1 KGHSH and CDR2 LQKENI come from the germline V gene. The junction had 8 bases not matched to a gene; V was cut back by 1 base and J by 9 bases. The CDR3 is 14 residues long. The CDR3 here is CASSPQNRGGSYTF. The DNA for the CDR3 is TGTGCCAGCTCACCACAAAACAGGGGTGGCAGCTACACCTTC.

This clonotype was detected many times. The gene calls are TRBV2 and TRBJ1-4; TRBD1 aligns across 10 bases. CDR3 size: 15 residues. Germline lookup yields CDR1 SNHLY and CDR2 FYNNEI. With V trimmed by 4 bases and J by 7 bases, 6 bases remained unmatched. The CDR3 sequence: CASSGPGTGVEKLFF. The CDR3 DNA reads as TGTGCCAGCAGTGGACCCGGGACAGGGGTTGAAAAACTGTTTTTT.

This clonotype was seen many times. The CDR3 DNA reads as TGTGCCAGCGGGGGACGGAACTATGGCTACACCTTC. This gives the protein CASGGRNYGYTF. The chain recombines TRBV2 with TRBJ1-2; D perhaps matches TRBD1 (5 bases). The ends were cut back, 8 bases at V and 2 bases at J, with 9 bases in the middle. Germline values: CDR1 SNHLY, CDR2 FYNNEI. The CDR3 length is 12 residues.

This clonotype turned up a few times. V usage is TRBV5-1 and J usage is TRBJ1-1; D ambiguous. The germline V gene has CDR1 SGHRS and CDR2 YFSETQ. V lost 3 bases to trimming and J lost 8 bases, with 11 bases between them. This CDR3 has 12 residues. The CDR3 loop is CASSSGVLEAFF. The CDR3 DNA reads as TGCGCCAGCAGCTCGGGCGTGCTGGAAGCTTTCTTT.

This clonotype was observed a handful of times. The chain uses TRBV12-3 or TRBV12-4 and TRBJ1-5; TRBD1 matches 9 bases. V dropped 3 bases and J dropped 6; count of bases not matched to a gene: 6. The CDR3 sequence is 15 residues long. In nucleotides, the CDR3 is TGTGCCAGCAGTTTTTATGGGACAGGGTCTCAGCCCCAGCATTTT. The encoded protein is CASSFYGTGSQPQHF.

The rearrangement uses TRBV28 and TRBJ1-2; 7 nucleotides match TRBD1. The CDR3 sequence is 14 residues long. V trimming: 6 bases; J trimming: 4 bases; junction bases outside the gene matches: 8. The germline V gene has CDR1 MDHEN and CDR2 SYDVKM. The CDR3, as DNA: TGTGCCAGCAGCACCCCCGGGACAGTCTATGGCTACACCTTC. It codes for CASSTPGTVYGYTF.

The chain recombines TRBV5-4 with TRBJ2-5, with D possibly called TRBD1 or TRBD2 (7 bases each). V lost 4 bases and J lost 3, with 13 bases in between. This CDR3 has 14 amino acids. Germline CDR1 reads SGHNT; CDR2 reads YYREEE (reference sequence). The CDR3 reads CASSLQGREETQYF. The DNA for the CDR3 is TGTGCCAGCAGCCTACAGGGGAGGGAAGAGACCCAGTACTTC. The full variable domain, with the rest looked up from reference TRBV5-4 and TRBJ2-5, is ETGVTQSPTHLIKTRGQQVTLRCSSQSGHNTVSWYQQALGQGPQFIFQYYREEENGRGNFPPRFSGLQFPNYSSELNVNALELDDSALYLCASSLQGREETQYFGPGTRLLVL.

CDR3 coding DNA: TGTGCCAGCGGACCAACAGGGGCGAGCTCCTACGAGCAGTACTTC. It encodes CASGPTGASSYEQYF. J is TRBJ2-7 and V is TRBV28; 7 nucleotides agree with TRBD1. V was clipped by 8 bases and J by 0 bases; unmatched bases: 10. Germline loops: CDR1 MDHEN, CDR2 SYDVKM. This CDR3 has 15 amino acids.

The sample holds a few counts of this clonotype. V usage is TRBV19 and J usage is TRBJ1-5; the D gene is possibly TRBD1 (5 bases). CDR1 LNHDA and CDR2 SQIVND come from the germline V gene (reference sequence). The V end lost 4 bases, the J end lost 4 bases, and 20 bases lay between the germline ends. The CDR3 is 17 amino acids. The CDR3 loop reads CASSTLMGPPQNQPQHF. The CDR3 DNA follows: TGTGCCAGTAGTACTCTGATGGGACCCCCCCAAAATCAGCCCCAGCATTTT.

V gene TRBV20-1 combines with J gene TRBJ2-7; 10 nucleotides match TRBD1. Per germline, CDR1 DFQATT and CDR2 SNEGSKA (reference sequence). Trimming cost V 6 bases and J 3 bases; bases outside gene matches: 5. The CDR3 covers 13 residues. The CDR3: CSATGQGVYEQYF. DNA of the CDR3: TGCAGTGCGACCGGACAGGGGGTCTACGAGCAGTACTTC.

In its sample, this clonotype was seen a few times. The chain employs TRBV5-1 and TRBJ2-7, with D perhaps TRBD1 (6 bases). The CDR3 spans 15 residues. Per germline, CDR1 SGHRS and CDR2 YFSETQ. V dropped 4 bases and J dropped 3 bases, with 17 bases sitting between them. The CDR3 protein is CASSDSGTSFYEQYF. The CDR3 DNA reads TGCGCCAGCAGCGATTCCGGGACAAGCTTCTACGAGCAGTACTTC.

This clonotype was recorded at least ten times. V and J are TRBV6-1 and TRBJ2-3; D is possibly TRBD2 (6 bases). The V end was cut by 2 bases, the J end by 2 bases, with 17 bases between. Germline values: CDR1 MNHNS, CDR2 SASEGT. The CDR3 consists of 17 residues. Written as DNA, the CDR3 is TGTGCCAGCAGTGAACGCAGTAGCGGAGCGTCCACAGATACGCAGTATTTT. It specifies CASSERSSGASTDTQYF.

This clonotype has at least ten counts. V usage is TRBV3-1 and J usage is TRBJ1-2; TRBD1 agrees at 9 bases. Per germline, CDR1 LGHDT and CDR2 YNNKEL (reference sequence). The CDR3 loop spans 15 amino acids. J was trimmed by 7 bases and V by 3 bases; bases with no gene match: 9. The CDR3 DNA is TGTGCCAGCAGCCAGGGCGACAGGGGGAGACGTGGCTACACCTTC. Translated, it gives CASSQGDRGRRGYTF.